A single sample gave rise to the 32 T cell receptor beta chains below, sequenced in a study of blood T cell repertoires in COVID-19. Measured with immunoSEQ multiplex PCR; TCRdb has only the in-frame clones, and not every one. Of roughly 160,000 clones in the sample, under 90% were seen once. The material sequenced was PBMCs or T cells enriched from blood (not recorded which). These receptors originate from a man aged 55 to 70 who had recovered from COVID-19.

The J gene is TRBJ2-7, the V gene TRBV28; 8 positions agree with TRBD2. Germline-derived CDR1 and CDR2 are MDHEN and SYDVKM. V shed 8 bases, J shed 3 bases, and the junction held 6 bases outside the gene matches. This CDR3 comprises 13 residues. Here the CDR3 reads CASWASGHYEQYF. CDR3 sequence (DNA): TGTGCCAGCTGGGCTAGCGGGCACTACGAGCAGTACTTC.

The CDR3 DNA reads as TGTGCCAGCAGCGTATGGGAGGGCGAGCAGTACTTC. It specifies CASSVWEGEQYF. This chain joins TRBV9 and TRBJ2-7; TRBD2 aligns across 7 bases. Germline loops: CDR1 SGDLS, CDR2 YYNGEE. V shed 1 base, J shed 6 bases, and the junction held 1 base outside the gene matches. The CDR3 is made up of 12 amino acids.

This clone showed up just once. The chain recombines TRBV7-3 with TRBJ2-7, with D perhaps TRBD1 (6 bases). This CDR3 is built from 14 residues. The germline CDR1 and CDR2 sequences are SGHTA and FQGTGA. Trimming left V 5 bases short and J 1 base short, with 12 bases between. For the CDR3, the DNA is TGTGCCAGCAGCCCCGCGACAGGATCCTACGAGCAGTACTTC. Protein product: CASSPATGSYEQYF.

To note about this clone: Distinct nucleotide sequences in the sample also encode this CDR3. J is TRBJ2-3 and V is TRBV7-9; D ambiguous. V lost 6 bases to trimming and J lost 2 bases, with 6 bases between them. CDR1 SEHNR and CDR2 FQNEAQ come from the germline V gene (reference sequence). The CDR3 has 12 residues. The CDR3 DNA reads as TGTGCCAGCAGTTCCTCCACAGATACGCAGTATTTT. As protein: CASSSSTDTQYF.

This clone was seen a handful of times. The J gene is TRBJ2-3, the V gene TRBV6-1; D gene uncertain. The CDR3 is made up of 15 amino acids. Trimming pared 3 bases from V and 6 bases from J, leaving 16 bases between. Germline V lookup: CDR1 MNHNS, CDR2 SASEGT. The CDR3 nucleotides read TGTGCCAGCAGTGACCGCCCAGTCTCTCCGGATACGCAGTATTTT. It codes for CASSDRPVSPDTQYF.

This chain connects TRBV6-5 to TRBJ1-3; no reliable D call. Trimming left V 5 bases short and J 0 bases short, with 8 bases between. Germline CDR1 is MNHEY and CDR2 is SVGAGI. CDR3 length: 14 amino acids. The CDR3 bases are TGTGCCAGCAGTCTTATTAGCTCTGGAAACACCATATATTTT. As protein: CASSLISSGNTIYF.

The rearrangement joins TRBV5-5 to TRBJ1-2; D not resolved. This CDR3 contains 15 residues. The V end lost 0 bases, the J end lost 2 bases, and 11 bases lay between the germline ends. Germline CDR1 and CDR2: SGHKS and YYEKEE (reference sequence). CDR3 amino acids: CASSLEDSGNYGYTF. The CDR3 bases are TGTGCCAGCAGCTTGGAGGATTCGGGGAACTATGGCTACACCTTC.

This chain joins TRBV6-5 and TRBJ1-5; weak D call: TRBD1 (6 bases). Trimming removed 2 bases at V and 6 bases at J, with 14 bases between. This CDR3 has 15 amino acids. CDR1 MNHEY and CDR2 SVGAGI come from the germline V gene. DNA for the CDR3: TGTGCCAGCAGTTACGGGGCAGGGGCAGGTCAGCCCCAGCATTTT. This codes for CASSYGAGAGQPQHF.

This chain connects TRBV18 to TRBJ1-1; 7 bases are a match to TRBD1. Germline CDR1 reads KGHSH; CDR2 reads LQKENI. With 4 bases clipped from V and 2 bases from J, the junction kept 10 bases outside the gene matches. The CDR3 has 16 amino acids. Here the CDR3 DNA reads TGTGCCAGCTCACGAAATGCCGGGACAGATAACACTGAAGCTTTCTTT. Its translation: CASSRNAGTDNTEAFF.

The chain links TRBV28 to TRBJ1-3, with TRBD1 as a possible D gene (5 bases). Trimming removed 4 bases from V and 2 bases from J, with 15 bases in between. Germline values: CDR1 MDHEN, CDR2 SYDVKM. The CDR3 has 16 amino acids. The CDR3, as DNA: TGTGCCAGCAGTTCTGCATGGACAAGAGCTGGAAACACCATATATTTT. It codes for CASSSAWTRAGNTIYF.

This clone was detected only once. This chain joins TRBV2 and TRBJ1-4; 10 nucleotides line up with TRBD1. J gave up 8 bases and V 5 bases, and 5 bases lay outside the gene matches. CDR3 length equals 14 residues. From germline, CDR1 is SNHLY and CDR2 FYNNEI. For the CDR3, the DNA is TGTGCCAGCAGTTTGGGACAGGGGCTCGAAAAACTGTTTTTT. Its translation is CASSLGQGLEKLFF.

The CDR3 protein is CASSPGHDPYEAFF. The CDR3 DNA reads TGTGCCAGCAGCCCTGGACACGACCCCTATGAAGCTTTCTTT. V is TRBV5-5 and J is TRBJ1-1, with a possible D match to TRBD1 (5 bases). V was pared by 4 bases and J by 7 bases, with 17 bases between. CDR1 and CDR2 (germline): SGHKS, YYEKEE (reference sequence). This CDR3 comprises 14 residues.

This chain joins TRBV24-1 and TRBJ1-2, with 7 bases aligning to TRBD1. Germline trimming cut 7 bases from V and 6 bases from J; bases unmatched to any gene: 10. The CDR3 has 14 residues. Germline V lookup: CDR1 KGHDR, CDR2 SFDVKD. For the CDR3, the DNA is TGTGCCACCAGCCCGGCAGGGGGTAAGGATGGCTACACCTTC. Protein product: CATSPAGGKDGYTF.

As regards this clone: A junction boundary mismatches the germline segment, possibly from a read error. The chain joins TRBV29-1 to TRBJ1-4; 8 bases match TRBD1. Germline CDR1 SQVTM, CDR2 ANQGSEA. The length of the CDR3 is 12 residues. CDR3 in DNA: TGCAGCTTCTTGACAGGGGAACTAATGCTGATTTTT. As protein: CSFLTGELMLIF.

This clone is medium-sized in the sample. The chain links TRBV2 to TRBJ2-1, with 14 bases fitting TRBD2. The CDR3 has 16 residues. V was pared by 6 bases and J by 7 bases, with 8 bases of the junction left unmatched. Germline CDR1 SNHLY, CDR2 FYNNEI. CDR3 sequence reads: CASRVGLAGGLNEQFF. The CDR3 DNA reads TGTGCCAGCAGGGTTGGACTAGCGGGGGGATTAAATGAGCAGTTCTTC.

The chain uses TRBV5-4 and TRBJ2-7; no clear D. Per germline, CDR1 SGHNT and CDR2 YYREEE (reference sequence). CDR3 length: 14 amino acids. Trimming removed 2 bases from V and 5 bases from J, with 14 bases in between. In DNA form, the CDR3 reads TGTGCCAGCAGCTTAAGAGGCGCCAGCAACGAGCAGTACTTC. As protein: CASSLRGASNEQYF.

The rearrangement links TRBV7-6 to TRBJ2-1, with 7 bases aligning to TRBD1. After removal of 0 bases from V and 6 bases from J, the junction contained 14 bases not matched to a gene. CDR1 SGHVS and CDR2 FNYEAQ come from the germline V gene. This CDR3 spans 18 amino acids. The CDR3, as DNA: TGTGCCAGCAGCTTAGCGCACCGTCAACAGGGGTACGGCAATGAGCAGTTCTTC. As protein: CASSLAHRQQGYGNEQFF.

The V gene is TRBV25-1, the J gene TRBJ2-6; weak D call: TRBD2 (6 bases). Per the germline V gene, CDR1 is MGHDK and CDR2 is SYGVNS. V gave up 5 bases and J gave up 4 bases, with 12 bases separating them. The length of the CDR3 is 15 residues. As DNA, the CDR3 is TGTGCCAGCAGTTGGGGGGATACAGGGGCCAACGTCCTGACTTTC. It encodes CASSWGDTGANVLTF.

The chain combines TRBV18 with TRBJ1-1; D remains ambiguous. CDR1 KGHSH and CDR2 LQKENI come from the germline V gene. The CDR3 runs 14 residues. Deletions cut 4 bases from V and 0 bases from J, with 9 bases between. The CDR3 bases are TGTGCCAGCTCACTCCGGGATTTGAACACTGAAGCTTTCTTT. It codes for CASSLRDLNTEAFF. The entire variable domain, with the rest obtained from reference TRBV18 and TRBJ1-1, is as follows: NAGVMQNPRHLVRRRGQEARLRCSPMKGHSHVYWYRQLPEEGLKFMVYLQKENIIDESGMPKERFSAEFPKEGPSILRIQQVVRGDSAAYFCASSLRDLNTEAFFGQGTRLTVV.

The gene calls are TRBV27 and TRBJ2-7, with 10 bases lining up with TRBD1. After removal of 5 bases from V and 2 bases from J, the junction contained 9 bases not matched to a gene. CDR1 MNHEY and CDR2 SMNVEV come from the germline V gene (reference sequence). CDR3 size: 16 residues. CDR3 sequence reads: CASSTMTGGGPYEQYF. The CDR3 DNA reads TGTGCCAGCAGTACGATGACAGGGGGCGGACCCTACGAGCAGTACTTC.

The chain recombines TRBV5-1 with TRBJ2-6, with D possibly matching TRBD1 (5 bases). Germline assignment: CDR1 SGHRS and CDR2 YFSETQ. The V and J ends lost 5 bases and 0 bases respectively, with 12 bases between them. The CDR3 runs to 16 residues. The CDR3 DNA reads TGCGCCAGCAGGCAAACAGGTTTCTCTGGGGCCAACGTCCTGACTTTC. It encodes CASRQTGFSGANVLTF.

The chain is built from TRBV19 and TRBJ1-5, with D unclear. Trimming stripped 6 bases from V and 1 base from J, with 10 bases between. There are 14 residues in the CDR3. The V gene's germline CDR1 is LNHDA and CDR2 SQIVND (reference sequence). In nucleotides, the CDR3 is TGTGCCAGTAGACACACGGGGAGCAATCAGCCCCAGCATTTT. Translating gives CASRHTGSNQPQHF.

V and J are TRBV19 and TRBJ2-5; no reliable D call. V lost 0 bases, J lost 3 bases, and 5 bases lay in between. The CDR3 loop spans 13 amino acids. CDR1 and CDR2 (germline): LNHDA, SQIVND (reference sequence). The CDR3 region is CASSIDLEETQYF. The CDR3, as DNA: TGTGCCAGTAGTATAGATCTAGAAGAGACCCAGTACTTC.

V and J are TRBV7-2 and TRBJ2-3, with D maybe TRBD1 (6 bases). V was cut by 1 base and J by 2 bases, with 7 bases left in between. Germline V lookup: CDR1 SGHTA, CDR2 FQGNSA. The CDR3 spans 14 residues. DNA for the CDR3: TGTGCCAGCAGCTTAGGGGACACCACAGATACGCAGTATTTT. This codes for CASSLGDTTDTQYF.

This clone has a handful of counts. The V and J genes are TRBV5-6 and TRBJ2-7; D is possibly TRBD2 (5 bases). The germline V gene has CDR1 SGHDT and CDR2 YYEEEE. The V end lost 2 bases, the J end lost 1 base, and 13 bases lay between the germline ends. The CDR3 runs 15 residues. The CDR3, as DNA: TGTGCCAGCAGCTTACGGGGAGTAGGGTCCTACGAGCAGTACTTC. Amino acids: CASSLRGVGSYEQYF. The full variable domain, its missing parts supplied by reference TRBV5-6 and TRBJ2-7, is DAGVTQSPTHLIKTRGQQVTLRCSPKSGHDTVSWYQQALGQGPQFIFQYYEEEERQRGNFPDRFSGHQFPNYSSELNVNALLLGDSALYLCASSLRGVGSYEQYFGPGTRLTVT.

The chain joins TRBV25-1 to TRBJ2-1; TRBD2 aligns across 7 bases. CDR1 is MGHDK, CDR2 SYGVNS, per germline. Unmatched junction bases numbered 1, after V lost 1 base and J lost 7 bases. The CDR3 is made up of 13 amino acids. The DNA of the CDR3 is TGTGCCAGCAGTGAATCCGGGGGGAATGAGCAGTTCTTC. Translating gives CASSESGGNEQFF.

This chain links TRBV2 with TRBJ1-2, with D unclear. This CDR3 has 15 amino acids. Per the germline V gene, CDR1 is SNHLY and CDR2 is FYNNEI. V lost 7 bases, J lost 8 bases, and 23 bases lay in between. The CDR3 protein is CASTPYGVPARGYTF. CDR3 bases: TGTGCCAGCACCCCGTACGGAGTCCCGGCTCGGGGCTACACCTTC.

This clone was seen once. This chain joins TRBV13 and TRBJ2-3; 14 positions agree with TRBD2. The V segment lost 4 bases and the J segment 5 bases; nucleotides outside the gene matches: 5. This CDR3 contains 16 residues. From germline, CDR1 is PRHDT and CDR2 FYEKMQ (reference sequence). The chain's CDR3 is CASSSSGTSGGDTQYF. The DNA of the CDR3 is TGTGCCAGCAGCTCCTCCGGGACTAGCGGGGGAGATACGCAGTATTTT.

The V and J genes are TRBV29-1 and TRBJ2-5; 9 nucleotides agree with TRBD1. This CDR3 is built from 14 residues. Germline CDR1 is SQVTM and CDR2 is ANQGSEA. V lost 6 bases, J lost 2 bases, and 7 bases stayed unmatched. CDR3 coding DNA: TGCAGCGTGAACCGGGACAGGGAACAAGAGACCCAGTACTTC. Its protein product is CSVNRDREQETQYF.

This chain joins TRBV10-3 and TRBJ2-5, with 7 bases lining up with TRBD2. This CDR3 contains 14 residues. Germline values: CDR1 ENHRY, CDR2 SYGVKD. The trim removed 3 bases at V and 1 base at J, leaving 2 bases unmatched. The CDR3 sequence: CAISDPSGQETQYF. As DNA, the CDR3 is TGTGCCATCAGTGACCCTAGCGGCCAAGAGACCCAGTACTTC.

The chain carries TRBV10-3 and TRBJ2-2, with a possible D match to TRBD1 (6 bases). From germline, CDR1 is ENHRY and CDR2 SYGVKD. Deletions cut 9 bases from V and 0 bases from J, with 14 bases between. The CDR3 sequence is 15 residues long. The CDR3 nucleotides read TGTGCCATTGGTAGTGAGGGGGCGAACACCGGGGAGCTGTTTTTT. It yields the protein CAIGSEGANTGELFF.

The V and J genes are TRBV5-5 and TRBJ1-1; TRBD1 matches 8 bases. The CDR3 covers 16 residues. From germline, CDR1 is SGHKS and CDR2 YYEKEE (reference sequence). Losses at the gene ends were 0 bases for V and 2 bases for J; bases not matched to a gene: 6. The CDR3 sequence: CASSLVATGVNTEAFF. CDR3 nucleotides: TGTGCCAGCAGCTTGGTGGCGACAGGGGTAAACACTGAAGCTTTCTTT.